This T cell receptor beta chain was sequenced in a study of T cell responses to AZD1222 COVID-19 vaccine. Whole-study context: Timing groups of about 4 and about 12 weeks for second doses were pooled.

Worth noting for this clone: Its specificity is unknown.

CDR3 length equals 15 residues. V was clipped by 7 bases and J by 1 base, with 16 bases between them. The germline V gene has CDR1 SGDLS and CDR2 YYNGEE. The data were produced by immunoSEQ multiplex PCR, yet TCRdb's version contains in-frame clones alone and is incomplete. This table has approximately 140,000 clones, around nine tenths appearing once. General study points: Clonal diversity may have been underestimated, and the donors were mostly white British, with more females than males.

This rearrangement joins TRBV9 to TRBJ2-3; D tentatively reads TRBD1 or TRBD2 (5 bases each). This TCR was sampled from an adult in good health. The material was peripheral blood, obtained on day 0 of AZD1222 vaccination. Here the CDR3 DNA reads TGTGCCAGCGCTCAGGGTCTGGGACGCACAGATACGCAGTATTTT. This gives the protein CASAQGLGRTDTQYF.